This T cell receptor (beta chain) was recovered during a study of healthy donors' naive CD4 and CD8 T cells. Sorting defined naive CD4+ as CD4+CD8-CD45RO-CD45RA+ and naive CD8+ as CD8+CD4-CD45RA+CD27bright. For this clonotype: The antigen is undetermined.

Notes on the study in general: Positive CDR3 charge linked to CD4+ cells, negative to CD8+ cells.

A linear amplification protocol produced the TCR libraries from around 510 ng of total RNA. Authors' analysis steps: From roughly 5 healthy donors, 78,498 rearranged TCR alpha transcripts were sequenced. TCRdb recomputed calls from the reads with MiXCR, one row per CDR3 protein. TCRdb's processing, not the authors' own work, is the source of the V and J calls. The table shows some 190,000 distinct CDR3 sequences, with nearly 75% occurring only once. The CDR3 runs to 13 residues. The germline gives CDR1 MNHNY, CDR2 SVGAGI (reference sequence). Trimming stripped 5 bases from V and 8 bases from J, with 13 bases between.

V is TRBV6-6 and J is TRBJ1-5, with a weak D call TRBD1 (6 bases). This sequence was found in a pool of human donors in good health; the sample pools cells from several healthy donors. Sequenced: naive CD4+ and CD8+ T cells sorted from blood, pooled from several donors. CDR3 nucleotides: TGTGCCAGCAGTACCACAGGGTTAGAGCCCCAGCATTTT. Its protein product is CASSTTGLEPQHF.